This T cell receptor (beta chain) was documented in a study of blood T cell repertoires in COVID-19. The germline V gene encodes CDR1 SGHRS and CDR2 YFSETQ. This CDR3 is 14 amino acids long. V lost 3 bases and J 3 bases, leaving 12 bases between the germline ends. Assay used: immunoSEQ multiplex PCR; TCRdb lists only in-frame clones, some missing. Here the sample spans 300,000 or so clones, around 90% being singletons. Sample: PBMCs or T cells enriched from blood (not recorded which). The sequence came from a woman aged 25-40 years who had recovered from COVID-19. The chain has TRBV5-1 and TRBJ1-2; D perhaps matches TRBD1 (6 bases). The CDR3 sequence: CASSWGPGDYGYTF. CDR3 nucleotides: TGCGCCAGCAGCTGGGGGCCAGGTGACTATGGCTACACCTTC.